The 23 T cell receptor beta chains below were found in one sample sequenced in a study of blood T cell repertoires in COVID-19. Sequencing was performed with immunoSEQ multiplex PCR; in TCRdb, only in-frame clones are kept and a portion is missing. The data hold approximately 250,000 clones, with 86% observed a single time. The sequencing sample was made of peripheral blood. Every receptor here comes from a woman of 80 years or more with COVID-19, enrolled during active disease.

This chain connects TRBV19 to TRBJ2-3, with 7 bases fitting TRBD2. Germline V CDR1 and CDR2: LNHDA, SQIVND (reference sequence). The CDR3 loop spans 15 amino acids. The junction had 8 bases not matched to a gene; V was cut back by 3 bases and J by 5 bases. CDR3 loop: CASSIQRGPQDTQYF. In nucleotides, the CDR3 is TGTGCCAGTAGTATCCAGCGGGGACCTCAAGATACGCAGTATTTT.

The V and J genes are TRBV28 and TRBJ2-5; TRBD1 aligns across 10 bases. Germline V gives CDR1 MDHEN, CDR2 SYDVKM. The CDR3 is 15 residues long. V gave up 3 bases and J gave up 5 bases; unmatched junction bases: 6. CDR3 DNA: TGTGCCAGCAGTTTCAGACAGGGGGCCTGGGAGACCCAGTACTTC. Translation: CASSFRQGAWETQYF.

The gene calls are TRBV6-6 and TRBJ1-1, with D perhaps matching TRBD1 (6 bases). Between the trimmed V and J ends, which lost 0 bases and 4 bases, there was a span of 9 bases. The germline V gene has CDR1 MNHNY and CDR2 SVGAGI (reference sequence). The CDR3 has 14 residues. DNA for the CDR3: TGTGCCAGCAGTTACTCATCAGGGGTCACTGAAGCTTTCTTT. This gives the protein CASSYSSGVTEAFF.

V gene TRBV27 combines with J gene TRBJ2-2, with 12 bases matching TRBD1. Germline V CDR1 and CDR2: MNHEY, SMNVEV (reference sequence). This CDR3 has 18 residues. V was pared by 5 bases and J by 5 bases, with 12 bases of the junction left unmatched. CDR3 in DNA: TGTGCCAGCAGTCGCGCATCCGGGACAGGGGGCGGGACCGGGGAGCTGTTTTTT. It yields the protein CASSRASGTGGGTGELFF.

The rearrangement joins TRBV15 to TRBJ1-2; D perhaps matches TRBD1 (6 bases). Germline V CDR1 and CDR2: LNHNV, YYDKDF (reference sequence). CDR3 length: 13 amino acids. V was cut by 0 bases and J by 12 bases, with 14 bases left in between. CDR3: CATSRDRLGAHTF. In DNA form, the CDR3 reads TGTGCCACCAGCAGAGATCGACTGGGGGCTCACACCTTC. Full variable domain (missing parts from reference TRBV15 and TRBJ1-2): DAMVIQNPRYQVTQFGKPVTLSCSQTLNHNVMYWYQQKSSQAPKLLFHYYDKDFNNEADTPDNFQSRRPNTSFCFLDIRSPGLGDTAMYLCATSRDRLGAHTFGSGTRLTVV.

The V call is TRBV19, the J call TRBJ2-1, with a possible D match to TRBD1 (6 bases). The V and J ends lost 5 bases and 4 bases respectively, with 9 bases between them. Germline V gives CDR1 LNHDA, CDR2 SQIVND (reference sequence). This CDR3 has 13 amino acids. The CDR3 nucleotides read TGTGCCAGTAGTGAACAGGGATACAATGAGCAGTTCTTC. Translating it yields CASSEQGYNEQFF. The variable domain in full, completed from reference TRBV19 and TRBJ2-1, reads DGGITQSPKYLFRKEGQNVTLSCEQNLNHDAMYWYRQDPGQGLRLIYYSQIVNDFQKGDIAEGYSVSREKKESFPLTVTSAQKNPTAFYLCASSEQGYNEQFFGPGTRLTVL.

The chain is built from TRBV10-3 and TRBJ2-5, with 9 positions matching TRBD1. V lost 5 bases to trimming and J lost 4 bases; unmatched junction nucleotides: 8. This CDR3 spans 15 amino acids. The germline V gene encodes CDR1 ENHRY and CDR2 SYGVKD. This chain's CDR3 is CAISTGTGLGETQYF. CDR3 DNA sequence: TGTGCCATCAGTACCGGGACAGGGCTGGGAGAGACCCAGTACTTC.

This chain joins TRBV28 and TRBJ1-1, with 12 positions matching TRBD1. The CDR3 contains 14 residues. The J segment lost 11 bases and the V segment lost 6 bases, leaving 10 bases of the junction unmatched. CDR1 and CDR2 from the germline V gene are MDHEN and SYDVKM. This CDR3 reads CASRPPGQGAGAFF. CDR3 in DNA: TGTGCCAGCAGACCTCCGGGACAGGGGGCGGGGGCTTTCTTT.

The chain joins TRBV6-5 to TRBJ1-5; 7 nucleotides agree with TRBD1. Germline trimming cut 3 bases from V and 0 bases from J; bases unmatched to any gene: 2. Germline V gene data show CDR1 as MNHEY and CDR2 as SVGAGI. CDR3 size: 15 residues. CDR3 sequence reads: CASSYTGDSNQPQHF. CDR3 sequence (DNA): TGTGCCAGCAGTTATACAGGGGATAGCAATCAGCCCCAGCATTTT.

J is TRBJ1-6 and V is TRBV7-9; 8 bases agree with TRBD1. The V and J ends lost 5 bases and 7 bases, in that order; junction bases with no gene match: 4. Per the germline V gene, CDR1 is SEHNR and CDR2 is FQNEAQ (reference sequence). The CDR3 sequence is 14 residues long. The CDR3 DNA is TGTGCCAGCAGCATGACAGGGGTCAATTCACCCCTCCACTTT. Its protein product is CASSMTGVNSPLHF.

This clone appeared once. The rearrangement uses TRBV6-5 and TRBJ1-4; 8 bases are shared with TRBD1. Trimming took 7 bases from V and 8 from J; bases not matched to a gene: 12. This CDR3 contains 15 residues. Looked up from germline, CDR1 is MNHEY and CDR2 is SVGAGI. For the CDR3, the DNA is TGTGCCAGCACCTACTCCGGACAGGGCGGCGAAAAACTGTTTTTT. Translated, it gives CASTYSGQGGEKLFF.

The V gene is TRBV11-3, the J gene TRBJ2-2; TRBD2 is a possible D gene (5 bases). Germline V lookup: CDR1 SGHNT, CDR2 YENEEA. Between the trimmed V and J ends, which lost 3 bases and 4 bases, there was a span of 9 bases. This CDR3 is 14 amino acids long. In DNA form, the CDR3 reads TGTGCCAGCAGCTTGGTCGGAGGCACCGGGGAGCTGTTTTTT. Translation gives CASSLVGGTGELFF.

The genes are TRBV5-1 and TRBJ1-2; the D is unclear. Germline CDR1 is SGHRS and CDR2 is YFSETQ. V gave up 0 bases and J gave up 0 bases, with 9 bases separating them. The CDR3 consists of 15 residues. The DNA for the CDR3 is TGCGCCAGCAGCTTGGACAGCTCTACTAACTATGGCTACACCTTC. As protein: CASSLDSSTNYGYTF.

V usage is TRBV24-1 and J usage is TRBJ2-3; D ambiguous. This CDR3 is 15 amino acids long. Germline V gene lookup returns CDR1 KGHDR and CDR2 SFDVKD. The V end lost 2 bases, the J end lost 2 bases, and 10 bases lay between the germline ends. CDR3 protein: CATSDYGGITDTQYF. The CDR3 nucleotides read TGTGCCACCAGTGATTACGGCGGAATCACAGATACGCAGTATTTT.

This clone was counted only a few times. The chain carries TRBV12-1 and TRBJ1-5; TRBD1, the D gene given by the table, was not confirmed from the DNA. TRBV12-1 is labeled a pseudogene. The CDR3 has 14 amino acids. The CDR3 DNA follows: TGTGCCAGCAGCCCGGGACAGGGCCATCAGCCCCAGCATTTT. It yields the protein CASSPGQGHQPQHF.

V gene TRBV6-4 combines with J gene TRBJ2-2; 8 nucleotides align to TRBD1. The germline gives CDR1 MRHNA, CDR2 SNTAGT. The CDR3 is 14 amino acids. The V and J ends lost 4 bases and 4 bases, in that order; junction bases with no gene match: 2. The CDR3 reads CASSAQGATGELFF. CDR3 sequence (DNA): TGTGCCAGCAGTGCCCAGGGGGCCACCGGGGAGCTGTTTTTT.

The chain joins TRBV19 to TRBJ1-2, with D uncertain. CDR1 and CDR2 from the germline V gene are LNHDA and SQIVND (reference sequence). This CDR3 is 14 amino acids long. Trimming removed 7 bases from V and 4 bases from J, with 16 bases in between. CDR3: CASKDLGSFYGYTF. The CDR3, as DNA: TGTGCCAGTAAGGACTTGGGAAGCTTCTATGGCTACACCTTC. Full variable domain (outside the CDR3, taken from reference TRBV19 and TRBJ1-2): DGGITQSPKYLFRKEGQNVTLSCEQNLNHDAMYWYRQDPGQGLRLIYYSQIVNDFQKGDIAEGYSVSREKKESFPLTVTSAQKNPTAFYLCASKDLGSFYGYTFGSGTRLTVV.

V is TRBV5-1 and J is TRBJ2-2, with TRBD2 identical over 14 bases. CDR3 length: 15 residues. The V gene's germline CDR1 is SGHRS and CDR2 YFSETQ. Germline trimming cut 7 bases from V and 4 bases from J; bases unmatched to any gene: 3. The DNA for the CDR3 is TGCGCCAGCTTAGGACTAGCGGGGGGCACCGGGGAGCTGTTTTTT. Translated, it gives CASLGLAGGTGELFF.

This clone was recorded only once. V usage is TRBV19 and J usage is TRBJ2-5; no firm D call. The germline V gene has CDR1 LNHDA and CDR2 SQIVND (reference sequence). Between the trimmed V and J ends, which lost 9 bases and 2 bases, there was a span of 7 bases. The CDR3 is made up of 11 amino acids. CDR3 sequence: CASRQQETQYF. Written as DNA, the CDR3 is TGTGCCAGCAGGCAGCAAGAGACCCAGTACTTC.

The chain employs TRBV13 and TRBJ2-3; 11 nucleotides agree with TRBD2. V dropped 5 bases and J dropped 1; count of bases not matched to a gene: 5. The V gene's germline CDR1 is PRHDT and CDR2 FYEKMQ (reference sequence). The CDR3 is made up of 16 amino acids. In nucleotides, the CDR3 is TGTGCCAGCAGCCTCCCGGGACTAGCGGGCACAGATACGCAGTATTTT. This encodes CASSLPGLAGTDTQYF.

V and J are TRBV3-1 (or the pseudogene TRBV3-2) and TRBJ1-5; D gene uncertain. Per the germline V gene, CDR1 is LGHDT and CDR2 is YNNKEL (reference sequence). The V and J ends lost 2 bases and 0 bases respectively, with 8 bases between them. CDR3 length: 15 amino acids. The CDR3: CASSQNTNSNQPQHF. DNA of the CDR3: TGTGCCAGCAGCCAAAATACTAATAGCAATCAGCCCCAGCATTTT.

This clone was recorded a few times. V usage is TRBV7-2 and J usage is TRBJ1-6, with 7 nucleotides matching TRBD1. The CDR3 consists of 15 residues. The germline gives CDR1 SGHTA, CDR2 FQGNSA. V shed 2 bases, J shed 5 bases, and the junction held 3 bases outside the gene matches. Here the CDR3 DNA reads TGTGCCAGCAGCTTACTCGGGACAGATAATTCACCCCTCCACTTT. Translated, it gives CASSLLGTDNSPLHF. The variable domain in full, completed from reference TRBV7-2 and TRBJ1-6, reads GAGVSQSPSNKVTEKGKDVELRCDPISGHTALYWYRQSLGQGLEFLIYFQGNSAPDKSGLPSDRFSAERTGGSVSTLTIQRTQQEDSAVYLCASSLLGTDNSPLHFGNGTRLTVT.

The V call is TRBV5-6, the J call TRBJ2-5; D call uncertain. The V and J ends lost 2 bases and 2 bases respectively, with 10 bases between them. In germline, CDR1 is SGHDT, CDR2 YYEEEE. The CDR3 spans 14 residues. The CDR3 loop reads CASSFRPAQETQYF. The CDR3 nucleotides read TGTGCCAGCAGCTTCAGGCCAGCACAAGAGACCCAGTACTTC.